This T cell receptor beta chain was recovered during a study of regulatory T cells in long-lasting Graves disease. Study-level points and caveats: TCR diversity was lower in persistent than newly diagnosed Graves' disease.

Specified time point: persistent/refractory GD, antithyroid drugs over 5 years with positive TRAb. The TCR library was made from RNA that had been extracted from PBMCs in TRIzol. The TCR beta library used iRepertoire HTBI primers with Arm-PCR amplification of CDR3. TCRdb passed the multiplex PCR reads through MiXCR, listing each CDR3 protein once. The sample has approximately 440,000 distinct CDR3 sequences; around a quarter are singletons. This clonotype came up a few times. Its antigen is not identified. The source was peripheral blood mononuclear cells (PBMCs), collected when the disease was refractory, from a patient treated with antithyroid drugs. This TCR came from a female donor with Graves disease.

CDR3 nucleotide sequence: TGTGCCAGCAGGGACAGCCTAGCCAAAAACATTCAGTACTTC. Its translation: CASRDSLAKNIQYF. V and J are TRBV28 and TRBJ2-4, with D maybe TRBD1 (6 bases). V dropped 6 bases and J dropped 0 bases, with 9 bases sitting between them. This CDR3 contains 14 residues. Per the germline V gene, CDR1 is MDHEN and CDR2 is SYDVKM.